This passage covers 11 T cell receptor beta chains from one sample sequenced in a study of CD8+CD57+ T cells in acquired aplastic anemia. Patients chosen for sequencing had shown CD8+CD57+ cell expansion by flow cytometry. Genomic DNA, serving as template, underwent TCR beta VDJ and CDR3 profiling. TCRdb itself ran the reads through MiXCR, one entry per CDR3 protein. The sample carries approximately 470,000 distinct CDR3 sequences, more than 25% recorded once. Sequencing was performed on sorted CD4+, CD8+, or CD8+CD57+ T cells (not recorded which) from PBMCs. The receptors here all came from a human donor with aplastic anemia.

This clonotype has a count of ten or more. The chain combines TRBV20-1 with TRBJ1-5, with D tentatively TRBD1 (6 bases). Germline V lookup: CDR1 DFQATT, CDR2 SNEGSKA (reference sequence). The CDR3 is 16 amino acids. The V and J ends lost 0 bases and 0 bases respectively, with 12 bases between them. The CDR3 loop is CSARETGGYSNQPQHF. In DNA form, the CDR3 reads TGCAGTGCTAGAGAGACAGGCGGGTATAGCAATCAGCCCCAGCATTTT.

The chain is built from TRBV5-1 and TRBJ2-5, with unresolved D. Germline V gene data show CDR1 as SGHRS and CDR2 as YFSETQ. V was cut by 1 base and J by 3 bases, with 7 bases left in between. The CDR3 length is 13 residues. This chain's CDR3 is CASSLRAEETQYF. CDR3 nucleotides: TGCGCCAGCAGCTTGAGGGCAGAAGAGACCCAGTACTTC.

This clonotype was seen a few times. This chain uses TRBV5-5 with TRBJ1-6, with no clear D. Trimming shortened V by 6 bases and J by 2 bases, and 9 bases separated the two germline ends. The CDR3 spans 14 residues. CDR1 and CDR2 from the germline V gene are SGHKS and YYEKEE (reference sequence). This chain's CDR3 is CASTVGPYNSPLHF. CDR3 coding DNA: TGTGCCAGCACGGTTGGCCCCTATAATTCACCCCTCCACTTT.

This clonotype showed up just a few times. The genes are TRBV11-1 and TRBJ2-6; no definite D call. This CDR3 comprises 19 residues. V was shortened by 1 base and J by 0 bases, with 16 bases between the two germline ends. Germline V lookup: CDR1 SGHAT, CDR2 FQDESV (reference sequence). The CDR3 sequence: CASSLVGKGFPSGANVLTF. Here the CDR3 DNA reads TGTGCCAGCAGCTTAGTAGGGAAAGGGTTCCCCTCTGGGGCCAACGTCCTGACTTTC.

This chain joins TRBV5-1 and TRBJ1-4; 7 bases line up with TRBD1. Trimming at V came to 4 bases and at J to 0 bases, leaving 3 bases not matched to a gene. The CDR3 loop spans 15 amino acids. Germline V lookup: CDR1 SGHRS, CDR2 YFSETQ. The CDR3 DNA reads as TGCGCCAGCAGCGCCGGGACAGCAACTAATGAAAAACTGTTTTTT. Protein: CASSAGTATNEKLFF.

The sample holds a few counts of this clonotype. This chain connects TRBV4-2 to TRBJ2-7; 9 nucleotides align to TRBD2. V gave up 6 bases and J gave up 0 bases; unmatched junction bases: 12. Germline CDR1 reads LGHNA; CDR2 reads YNFKEQ. The CDR3 runs to 17 residues. CDR3 region: CASSPQTSGTSSYEQYF. DNA of the CDR3: TGTGCCAGCAGTCCACAGACTAGCGGTACTTCCTCCTACGAGCAGTACTTC.

The chain combines TRBV25-1 with TRBJ2-1; TRBD2 matches at 13 bases. Germline V lookup: CDR1 MGHDK, CDR2 SYGVNS. Trimming cost V 6 bases and J 6 bases; bases outside gene matches: 11. The CDR3 sequence is 17 residues long. The CDR3 reads CASSPAKLAGGPNEQFF. In DNA, the CDR3 is TGTGCCAGCAGCCCTGCCAAACTAGCGGGGGGGCCCAATGAGCAGTTCTTC.

This clonotype was observed a few times. This sequence joins TRBV20-1 and TRBJ2-1; the match to TRBD2 covers 7 bases. V trimming: 3 bases; J trimming: 10 bases; junction bases outside the gene matches: 12. The CDR3 runs to 14 residues. Germline CDR1 is DFQATT and CDR2 is SNEGSKA (reference sequence). CDR3 protein: CSARMGGPFQEQFF. For the CDR3, the DNA is TGCAGTGCTAGGATGGGAGGGCCTTTTCAGGAGCAGTTCTTC.

This clonotype was counted many times. The chain employs TRBV6-2 or TRBV6-3 and TRBJ1-6; 7 bases agree with TRBD1. Germline V lookup: CDR1 MNHEY, CDR2 SVGEGT. The CDR3 covers 19 residues. V lost 2 bases, J lost 11 bases, and 21 bases stayed unmatched. CDR3 loop: CASSYRILRTDRNEPPLHF. DNA of the CDR3: TGTGCCAGCAGTTACCGAATATTACGTACGGACAGGAACGAACCACCCCTCCACTTT.

This clonotype was counted at least ten times. The J gene is TRBJ2-7, the V gene TRBV10-1; 9 bases agree with TRBD1. V dropped 3 bases and J dropped 6; count of bases not matched to a gene: 12. This CDR3 region has 16 residues. CDR1 is WNHNN, CDR2 SYGVQD, per germline (reference sequence). The CDR3 region has the DNA TGCGCCAGCAGTGACCCAAGACAGGGGGGGAAGGCCGAGCAGTACTTC. Translating it yields CASSDPRQGGKAEQYF.

V is TRBV24-1 and J is TRBJ2-1, with D possibly being TRBD1 or TRBD2 (5 bases each). CDR1 and CDR2 from the germline V gene are KGHDR and SFDVKD. The CDR3 runs 14 residues. The germline V and J ends were trimmed by 3 bases and 10 bases, with 15 bases remaining between them. The CDR3 DNA is TGTGCCACCAGTGATGTGGGACGGCAGACAGAGCAGTTCTTC. Protein sequence: CATSDVGRQTEQFF.